The sequence of this T cell receptor (beta chain) was determined in a study of metastatic and nonmetastatic thyroid tumors. Study-level information: Where malignant and benign thyroid patients were concerned, repertoires were compared across blood and tumor or nodule tissue. The study's findings and limits: Malignant thyroid tumors reportedly exceeded benign nodules significantly in TCR beta diversity, with the difference appearing in blood and tumor.

In the source study's methods: Clinicopathological groups differed in CDR3, with these differences serving to build a distant-metastasis classifier for papillary thyroid cancer. TCRdb recomputed clones from the PCR reads via MiXCR. The V and J calls and clone size are TCRdb's, not the authors'. Of 15,000 to 20,000 clones listed, around 25% are singletons. No patient had received any treatment before thyroid surgery. Of note for this clone: Antigen unknown. At one boundary the junction diverges from the germline segment, which might be a read error.

Specimen: adjacent normal tissue. The sequence derives from a female donor with papillary thyroid cancer or a benign thyroid nodule (not recorded which). Some clones in this sample may be carry-over from other donors' samples.

This CDR3 is CASSFWTAGESF. The CDR3 region has the DNA TGTGCCAGCAGCTTCTGGACGGCCGGAGAGAGTTTT. The chain employs TRBV11-2 and TRBJ2-3; D is ambiguous. The CDR3 is 12 amino acids. CDR1 is SGHAT, CDR2 FQNNGV, per germline.